This T cell receptor (beta chain) was captured in a study of blood T cell repertoires in COVID-19. The overall study: T cells, B-cell-depleted T cells, or PBMCs provided the cDNA or gDNA that served as material.

Germline CDR1 and CDR2: SGHAT and FQNNGV. V was cut by 5 bases and J by 6 bases, with 12 bases left in between. This CDR3 spans 13 amino acids. It was during active infection that Seattle patients were enrolled and then longitudinally followed. As processed by the authors: Reference gene primer amplification yielded estimated nucleated cell counts. Clones were sequenced by immunoSEQ multiplex PCR, and TCRdb holds only the in-frame ones, with some missing. V and J calls and clone size are as listed in that table; D and trimming were resolved from the DNA. Of 150,000 to 200,000 clones in the sample, approximately 80% were seen once.

This TCR was recovered from a woman in her seventies with COVID-19, enrolled during active disease. Input material: peripheral blood. The J gene is TRBJ2-3, the V gene TRBV11-2, with D perhaps TRBD2 (7 bases). The CDR3 DNA reads TGTGCCAGCAGCACAAGGGGGGGGGATACGCAGTATTTT. It yields the protein CASSTRGGDTQYF.